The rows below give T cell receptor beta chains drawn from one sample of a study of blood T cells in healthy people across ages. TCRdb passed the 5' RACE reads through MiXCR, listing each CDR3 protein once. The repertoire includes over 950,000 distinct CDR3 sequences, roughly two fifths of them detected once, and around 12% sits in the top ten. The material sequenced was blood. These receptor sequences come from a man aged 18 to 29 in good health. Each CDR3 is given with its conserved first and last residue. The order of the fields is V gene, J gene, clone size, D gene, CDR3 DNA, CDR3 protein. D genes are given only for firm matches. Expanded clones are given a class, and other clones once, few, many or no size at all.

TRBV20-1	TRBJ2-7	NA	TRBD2	TGCAGTGCCGATGTAGGACTAGCGGGTTACAATGAGCAGTACTTC	CSADVGLAGYNEQYF
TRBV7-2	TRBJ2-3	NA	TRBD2	TGTGCCAGCAGCTTACCGGGACTAGCAAGAGATACGCAGTATTTT	CASSLPGLARDTQYF
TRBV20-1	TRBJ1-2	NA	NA	TGCAGTGCCGGGGGCAGTAATGGCTACACCTTC	CSAGGSNGYTF
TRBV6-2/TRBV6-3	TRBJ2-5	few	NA	TGTGCCAGCCTCAAAGGTCTCCAAGAGACCCAGTACTTC	CASLKGLQETQYF
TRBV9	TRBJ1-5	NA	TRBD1	TGTGCCAGCAGCGCACACGACAGGGGTAATCAGCCCCAGCATTTT	CASSAHDRGNQPQHF
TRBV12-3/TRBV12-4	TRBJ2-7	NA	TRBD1	TGTGCCAGCAGTTCAGGGGGAAGCAATGAGCAGTACTTC	CASSSGGSNEQYF
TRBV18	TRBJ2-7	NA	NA	TGTGCCAGCTCACCCTCGAGCCCGGTTGTCTCCAATGAGCAGTACTTC	CASSPSSPVVSNEQYF
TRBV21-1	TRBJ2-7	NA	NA	TGTGCCAGCTCCCTCAAAAGCGGGGGGTCCTACGAGCAGTACTTC	CASSLKSGGSYEQYF
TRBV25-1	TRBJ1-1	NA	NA	TGTGCCAGCAGTGAATCGGTGACTTGGGAAGCTTTCTTT	CASSESVTWEAFF
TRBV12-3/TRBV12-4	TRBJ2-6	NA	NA	TGTGCCAGCAGTTTAGTACTCTCTGGGGCCAACGTCCTGACTTTC	CASSLVLSGANVLTF
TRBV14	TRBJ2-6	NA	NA	TGTGCCAGCAGCCAAGAGTTTTACTCTGGGGCCAACGTCCTGACTTTC	CASSQEFYSGANVLTF
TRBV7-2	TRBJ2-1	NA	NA	TGTGCCAGCAGCTTAGCGCTCGGGGCGCACAATGAGCAGTTCTTC	CASSLALGAHNEQFF
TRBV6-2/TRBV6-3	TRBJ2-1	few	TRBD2	TGTGCCAGCAGACCGACTAGCGGCCCCTACAATGAGCAGTTCTTC	CASRPTSGPYNEQFF
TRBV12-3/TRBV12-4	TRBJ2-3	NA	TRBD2	TGTGCCAGCAGTCACCCGACTAGCGGGGGGCCCTCTAGCACAGATACGCAGTATTTT	CASSHPTSGGPSSTDTQYF
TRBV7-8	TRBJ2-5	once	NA	TGTGCCAGCAGCTTATGGAGGGATTCAGAGACCCAGTACTTC	CASSLWRDSETQYF
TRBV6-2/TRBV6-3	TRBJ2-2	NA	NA	TGTGCCAGCAGTTACCAGACAGCCGGGGAGCTGTTTTTT	CASSYQTAGELFF
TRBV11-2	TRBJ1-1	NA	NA	TGTGCCAGCAGCCCCGGGACGGCCGAGAACACTGAAGCTTTCTTT	CASSPGTAENTEAFF
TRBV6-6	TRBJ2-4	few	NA	TGTGCCAGCAGATCGGACAGTTACCTAGCCAAAAACATTCAGTACTTC	CASRSDSYLAKNIQYF
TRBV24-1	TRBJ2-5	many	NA	TGTGCCACCAGTGATTTGCGAGGGTTCCAAGAGACCCAGTACTTC	CATSDLRGFQETQYF
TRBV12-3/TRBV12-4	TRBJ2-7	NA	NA	TGTGCCAGCAGTGTATGGGCCCGCTCCTACGAGCAGTACTTC	CASSVWARSYEQYF
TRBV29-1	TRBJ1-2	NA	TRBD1	TGCAGCGTTGAAGATATGGGGACAGGGTACGGCTACACCTTC	CSVEDMGTGYGYTF
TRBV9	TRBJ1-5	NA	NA	TGTGCCAGCAGCGTAGATGTACAGGGCCATCAGCCCCAGCATTTT	CASSVDVQGHQPQHF
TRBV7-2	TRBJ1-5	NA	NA	TGTGCCAGCAGGCCCGGGGGAGGTCGCAATCAGCCCCAGCATTTT	CASRPGGGRNQPQHF
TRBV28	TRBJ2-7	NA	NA	TGTTCCAGCGGACGGGCCTACGAGCAGTACTTC	CSSGRAYEQYF
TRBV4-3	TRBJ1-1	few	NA	TGCGCCAGCAGCCAATATCCGGGGGGGAACACTGAAGCTTTCTTT	CASSQYPGGNTEAFF
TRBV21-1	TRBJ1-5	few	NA	TGTGCCAGCAGCAACGCAGGGACAAGGCAGCCCCAGCATTTT	CASSNAGTRQPQHF
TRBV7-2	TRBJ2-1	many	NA	TGTGCCAGCAGCTTAGGTCCGGATAGCTCCTACAATGAGCAGTTCTTC	CASSLGPDSSYNEQFF
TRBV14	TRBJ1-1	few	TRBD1	TGTGCCAGCACCATTACAGGGGGCTACACTGAAGCTTTCTTT	CASTITGGYTEAFF
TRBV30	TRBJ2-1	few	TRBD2	TGTGCCTGGAGCCTAGCGGGGGGGATAAATGAGCAGTTCTTC	CAWSLAGGINEQFF
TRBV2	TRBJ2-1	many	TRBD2	TGTGCCAGCAGTGACCCGGGAGGGACCTACAATGAGCAGTTCTTC	CASSDPGGTYNEQFF
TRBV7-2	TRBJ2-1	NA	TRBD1	TGTGCCAGCAGCTTTGGACAGGGGAGTGGAAATGAGCAGTTCTTC	CASSFGQGSGNEQFF
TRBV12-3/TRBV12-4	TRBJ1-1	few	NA	TGTGCCAGCAGCGAGGCCACAGCGAACACTGAAGCTTTCTTT	CASSEATANTEAFF
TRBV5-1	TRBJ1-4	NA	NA	TGCGCCAGCAGTTCAACAGGGTCCGCTAATGAAAAACTGTTTTTT	CASSSTGSANEKLFF
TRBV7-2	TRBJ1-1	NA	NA	TGTGCCAGCGCCTTTGCGTCGGGGGGTGGCGGCACTGAAGCTTTCTTT	CASAFASGGGGTEAFF
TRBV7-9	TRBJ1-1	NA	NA	TGTGCCAGCAGACTATACACTGAAGCTTTCTTT	CASRLYTEAFF
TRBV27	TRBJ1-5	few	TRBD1	TGTGCCAGCAGTTCCGGGACAGTAGGCAATCAGCCCCAGCATTTT	CASSSGTVGNQPQHF
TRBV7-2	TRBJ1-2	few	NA	TGTGCCAGCAGCTTGGACAGCGAACCCTATGGCTACACCTTC	CASSLDSEPYGYTF
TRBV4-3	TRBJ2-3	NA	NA	TGCGCCAGCAGCCAAGAACGGGCCAGCACAGATACGCAGTATTTT	CASSQERASTDTQYF
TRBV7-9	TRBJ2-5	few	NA	TGTGCCAGCAGCCCCCAGCGCGTCAGCCAAGAGACCCAGTACTTC	CASSPQRVSQETQYF
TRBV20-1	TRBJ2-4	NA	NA	TGCAGTGCTAGTTCAGTGAGAGCCAAAAACATTCAGTACTTC	CSASSVRAKNIQYF
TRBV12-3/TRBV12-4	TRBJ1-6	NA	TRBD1	TGTGCCAGCAGTTTCGGAGGGGGCGAATCACCCCTCCACTTT	CASSFGGGESPLHF
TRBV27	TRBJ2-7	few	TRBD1	TGTGCCAGCAGTTTTAGGGCAGGGGGCGAGCAGTACTTC	CASSFRAGGEQYF
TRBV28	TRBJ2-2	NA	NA	TGTGCCACGCTAGGAGGGGGACCAAACACCGGGGAGCTGTTTTTT	CATLGGGPNTGELFF
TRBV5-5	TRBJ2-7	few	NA	TGTGCCAGCAGCTTGGCCGCTGGACAGCTCTACGAGCAGTACTTC	CASSLAAGQLYEQYF
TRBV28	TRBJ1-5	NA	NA	TGTGCCAGCATCGACCGCGGGGGAGATCAGCCCCAGCATTTT	CASIDRGGDQPQHF
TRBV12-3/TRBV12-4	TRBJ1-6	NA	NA	TGTGCCAGCACCACTAAGGGATGGGAGTATAATTCACCCCTCCACTTT	CASTTKGWEYNSPLHF
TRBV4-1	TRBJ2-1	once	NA	TGCGCCAGCAGCCAAGATCGTCAGGGGCCACGCAATGAGCAGTTCTTC	CASSQDRQGPRNEQFF
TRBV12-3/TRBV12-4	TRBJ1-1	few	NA	TGTGCCAGCAGTGCATTATGGGGGGCTTTCTTT	CASSALWGAFF
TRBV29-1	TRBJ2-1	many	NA	TGCAGCGTTGGAACAGGACGCTCCTACAATGAGCAGTTCTTC	CSVGTGRSYNEQFF
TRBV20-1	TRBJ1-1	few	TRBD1	TGCAGTGCTAGACGGACAGGGAGAAGCACTGAAGCTTTCTTT	CSARRTGRSTEAFF